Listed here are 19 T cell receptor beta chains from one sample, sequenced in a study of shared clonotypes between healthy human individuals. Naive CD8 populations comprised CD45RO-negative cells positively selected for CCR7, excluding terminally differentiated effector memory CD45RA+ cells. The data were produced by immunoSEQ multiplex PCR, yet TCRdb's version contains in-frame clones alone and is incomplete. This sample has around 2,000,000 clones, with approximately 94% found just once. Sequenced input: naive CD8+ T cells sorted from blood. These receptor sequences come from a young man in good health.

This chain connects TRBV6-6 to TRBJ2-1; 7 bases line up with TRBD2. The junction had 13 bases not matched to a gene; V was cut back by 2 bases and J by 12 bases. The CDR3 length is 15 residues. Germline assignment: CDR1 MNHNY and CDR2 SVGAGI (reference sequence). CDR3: CASSYAGDRNPGQFF. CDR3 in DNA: TGTGCCAGCAGTTACGCGGGAGATAGAAATCCGGGGCAGTTCTTC.

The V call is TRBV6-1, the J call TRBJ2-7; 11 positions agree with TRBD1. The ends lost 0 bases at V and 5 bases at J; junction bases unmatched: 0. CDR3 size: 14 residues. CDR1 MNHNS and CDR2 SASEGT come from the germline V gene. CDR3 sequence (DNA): TGTGCCAGCAGTGAAGCGGGACAGGGGGACGAGCAGTACTTC. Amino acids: CASSEAGQGDEQYF.

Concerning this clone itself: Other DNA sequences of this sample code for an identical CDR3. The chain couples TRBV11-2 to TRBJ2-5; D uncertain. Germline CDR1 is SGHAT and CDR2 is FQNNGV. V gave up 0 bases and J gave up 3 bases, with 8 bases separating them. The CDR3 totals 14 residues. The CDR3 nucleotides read TGTGCCAGCAGCTTAGACCCAGGCGAAGAGACCCAGTACTTC. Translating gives CASSLDPGEETQYF.

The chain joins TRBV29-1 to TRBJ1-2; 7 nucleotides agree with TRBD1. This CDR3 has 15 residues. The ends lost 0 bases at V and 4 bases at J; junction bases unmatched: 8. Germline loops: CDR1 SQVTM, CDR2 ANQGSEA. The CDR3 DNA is TGCAGCGTTGAAGACGATGACAGGGTAGTCTATGGCTACACCTTC. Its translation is CSVEDDDRVVYGYTF.

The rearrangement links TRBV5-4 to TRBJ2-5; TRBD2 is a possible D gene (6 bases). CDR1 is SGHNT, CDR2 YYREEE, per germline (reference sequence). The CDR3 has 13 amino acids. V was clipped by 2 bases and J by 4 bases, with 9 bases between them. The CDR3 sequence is CASSFPGVETQYF. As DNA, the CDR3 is TGTGCCAGCAGCTTTCCGGGGGTAGAGACCCAGTACTTC.

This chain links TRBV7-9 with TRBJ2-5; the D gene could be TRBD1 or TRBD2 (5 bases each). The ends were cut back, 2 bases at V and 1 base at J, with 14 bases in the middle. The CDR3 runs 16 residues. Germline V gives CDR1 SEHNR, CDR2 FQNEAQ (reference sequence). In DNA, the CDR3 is TGTGCCAGCAGCTTAATTACAGGAGGTTCCCAAGAGACCCAGTACTTC. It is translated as CASSLITGGSQETQYF. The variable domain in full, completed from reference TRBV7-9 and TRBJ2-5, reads DTGVSQNPRHKITKRGQNVTFRCDPISEHNRLYWYRQTLGQGPEFLTYFQNEAQLEKSRLLSDRFSAERPKGSFSTLEIQRTEQGDSAMYLCASSLITGGSQETQYFGPGTRLLVL.

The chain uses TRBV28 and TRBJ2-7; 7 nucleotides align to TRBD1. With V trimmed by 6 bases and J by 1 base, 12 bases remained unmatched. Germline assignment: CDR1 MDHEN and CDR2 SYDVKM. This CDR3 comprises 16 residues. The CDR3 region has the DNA TGTGCCAGCAGAAGCACCGGGACAGTAAAATCCTACGAGCAGTACTTC. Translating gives CASRSTGTVKSYEQYF.

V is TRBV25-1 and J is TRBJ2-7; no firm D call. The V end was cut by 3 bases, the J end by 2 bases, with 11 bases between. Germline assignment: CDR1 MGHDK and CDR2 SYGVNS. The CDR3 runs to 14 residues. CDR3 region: CASSEAGSPYEQYF. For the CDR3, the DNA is TGTGCCAGCAGTGAGGCTGGCAGCCCCTACGAGCAGTACTTC.

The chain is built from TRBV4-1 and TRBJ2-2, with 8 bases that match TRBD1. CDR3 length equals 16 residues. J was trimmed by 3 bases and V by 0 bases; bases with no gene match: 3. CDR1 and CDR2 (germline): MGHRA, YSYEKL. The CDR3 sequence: CASSQEQGVYTGELFF. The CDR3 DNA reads TGCGCCAGCAGCCAAGAACAGGGGGTCTACACCGGGGAGCTGTTTTTT.

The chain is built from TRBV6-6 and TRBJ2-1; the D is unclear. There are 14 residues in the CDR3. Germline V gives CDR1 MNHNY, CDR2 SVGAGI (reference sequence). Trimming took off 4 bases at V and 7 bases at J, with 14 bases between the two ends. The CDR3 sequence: CASSLRAPTNEQFF. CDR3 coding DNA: TGTGCCAGCAGTTTAAGGGCCCCTACAAATGAGCAGTTCTTC.

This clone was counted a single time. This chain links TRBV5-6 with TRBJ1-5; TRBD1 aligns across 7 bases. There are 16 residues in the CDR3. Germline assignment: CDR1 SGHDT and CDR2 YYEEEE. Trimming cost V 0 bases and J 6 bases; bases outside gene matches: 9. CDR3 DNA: TGTGCCAGCAGCTTGGGGGGAACAGGGGTCACTCAGCCCCAGCATTTT. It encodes CASSLGGTGVTQPQHF.

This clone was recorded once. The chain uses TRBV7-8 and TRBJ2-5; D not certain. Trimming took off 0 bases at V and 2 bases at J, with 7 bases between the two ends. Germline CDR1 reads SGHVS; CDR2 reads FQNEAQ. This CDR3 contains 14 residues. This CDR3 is CASSLAGPQETQYF. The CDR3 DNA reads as TGTGCCAGCAGCTTAGCAGGGCCACAAGAGACCCAGTACTTC.

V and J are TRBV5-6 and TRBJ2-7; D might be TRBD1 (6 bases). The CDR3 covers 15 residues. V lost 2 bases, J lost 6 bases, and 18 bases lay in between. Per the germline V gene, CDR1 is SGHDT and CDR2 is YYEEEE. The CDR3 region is CASSFATGEEREQYF. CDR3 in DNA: TGTGCCAGCAGCTTCGCGACAGGAGAGGAACGCGAGCAGTACTTC.

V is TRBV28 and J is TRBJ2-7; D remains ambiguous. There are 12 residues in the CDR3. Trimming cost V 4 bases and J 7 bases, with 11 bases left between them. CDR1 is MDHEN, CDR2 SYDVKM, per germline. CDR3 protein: CASSSGRTEQYF. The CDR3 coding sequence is TGTGCCAGCAGTTCCGGACGCACAGAGCAGTACTTC.

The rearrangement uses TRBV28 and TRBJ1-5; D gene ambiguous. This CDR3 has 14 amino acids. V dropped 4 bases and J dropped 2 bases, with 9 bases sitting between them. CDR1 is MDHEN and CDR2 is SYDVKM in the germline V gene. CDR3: CASSSAFGNQPQHF. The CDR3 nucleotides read TGTGCCAGCAGTTCCGCATTCGGCAATCAGCCCCAGCATTTT.

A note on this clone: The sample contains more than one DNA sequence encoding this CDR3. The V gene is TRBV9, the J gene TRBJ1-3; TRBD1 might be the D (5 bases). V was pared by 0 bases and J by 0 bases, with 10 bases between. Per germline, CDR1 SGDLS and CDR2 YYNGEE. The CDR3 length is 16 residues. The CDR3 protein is CASSVGDRDSGNTIYF. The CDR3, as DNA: TGTGCCAGCAGCGTAGGAGACAGAGACTCTGGAAACACCATATATTTT.

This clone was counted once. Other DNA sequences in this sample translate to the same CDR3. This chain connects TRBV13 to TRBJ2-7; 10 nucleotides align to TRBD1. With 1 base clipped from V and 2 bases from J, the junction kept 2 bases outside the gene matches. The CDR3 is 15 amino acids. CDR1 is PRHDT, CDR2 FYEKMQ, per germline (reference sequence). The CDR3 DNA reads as TGTGCCAGCAGCTTAGAAGGACAGGGGGCCTACGAGCAGTACTTC. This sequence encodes CASSLEGQGAYEQYF.

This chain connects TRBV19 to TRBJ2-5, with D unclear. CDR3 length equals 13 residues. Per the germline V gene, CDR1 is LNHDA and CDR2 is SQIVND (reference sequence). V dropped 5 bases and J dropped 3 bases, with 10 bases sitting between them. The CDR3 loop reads CASSAPAEETQYF. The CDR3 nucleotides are TGTGCCAGTAGTGCTCCCGCTGAAGAGACCCAGTACTTC.

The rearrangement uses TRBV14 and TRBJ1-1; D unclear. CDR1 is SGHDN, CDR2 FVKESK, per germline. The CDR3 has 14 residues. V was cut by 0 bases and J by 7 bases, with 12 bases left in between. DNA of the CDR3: TGTGCCAGCAGCCAAGAAAGTGGGTCGAGTGAAGCTTTCTTT. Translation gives CASSQESGSSEAFF.